This T cell receptor (beta chain) is from a study of T cells in Graves' hyperthyroidism and ophthalmopathy. The V segment lost 3 bases and the J segment 5 bases; nucleotides outside the gene matches: 10. The CDR3 sequence is 15 residues long. Germline CDR1 KGHSY, CDR2 FQNENV. Using RNA transcripts as the source, TCR beta CDR3 regions were amplified. HTBI primers were employed in a first-round RT-PCR of the TCR CDR3. TCRdb re-called the multiplex PCR reads with MiXCR, one entry per CDR3 protein. The sample carries 550,000 to 800,000 distinct CDR3 sequences, around 15% recorded once. This clonotype was sampled from a man between 18 and 29 years old with Graves' hyperthyroidism. Sequencing was done on a sample of blood. The J gene is TRBJ2-7, the V gene TRBV16, with 7 bases identical to TRBD2. CDR3 nucleotides: TGTGCCAGCAGCCAGTCACTAGCGCCCGCCCACGAGCAGTACTTC. Amino acid sequence: CASSQSLAPAHEQYF. The full variable domain, completed using reference TRBV16 and TRBJ2-7, is GEEVAQTPKHLVRGEGQKAKLYCAPIKGHSYVFWYQQVLKNEFKFLISFQNENVFDETGMPKERFSAKCLPNSPCSLEIQATKLEDSAVYFCASSQSLAPAHEQYFGPGTRLTVT.